Listed below are T cell receptor beta chains from one sample, sequenced in a study of tumor-infiltrating lymphocytes in primary liver carcinoma. In TCRdb, the multiplex PCR reads were re-called with MiXCR into one record per CDR3 protein. The sample yields about 180,000 distinct CDR3 sequences, about 60% seen once. The source material was peripheral blood. The source is a man aged 40-55 years with primary liver carcinoma and hepatitis B virus infection. The CDR3 runs from the conserved cysteine through the conserved F or W. Fields, in order: D gene, clone size, J gene, V gene, CDR3 DNA, CDR3 protein. The D gene is left open where the match is weak. Not all rows give a size; the values are once, few, many and, for expanded clones, a class.

d_gene: TRBD1; abundance: -; j_gene: TRBJ2-5; v_gene: TRBV7-9; CDR3nt: TGTGCCAGCAGTCCCCGGGGGACAGGGGGACAAGAGACCCAGTACTTC; CDR3aa: CASSPRGTGGQETQYF
d_gene: -; abundance: few; j_gene: TRBJ1-2; v_gene: TRBV6-1; CDR3nt: TGTGCCAGCAGTGATGGTGGATTTTATGGCTACACCTTC; CDR3aa: CASSDGGFYGYTF
d_gene: -; abundance: few; j_gene: TRBJ2-1; v_gene: TRBV14; CDR3nt: TGTGCCAGCAGCCCCCGGACTTTACCTTACAATGAGCAGTTCTTC; CDR3aa: CASSPRTLPYNEQFF
d_gene: TRBD2; abundance: -; j_gene: TRBJ2-5; v_gene: TRBV7-8; CDR3nt: TGTGCCAGCAGCCGCGGGGGACTGGAGACCCAGTACTTC; CDR3aa: CASSRGGLETQYF
d_gene: -; abundance: -; j_gene: TRBJ2-7; v_gene: TRBV11-2; CDR3nt: TGTGCCAGCAGCGACTATATGGTTGACGAGCAGTACTTC; CDR3aa: CASSDYMVDEQYF
d_gene: TRBD2; abundance: -; j_gene: TRBJ2-2; v_gene: TRBV5-4; CDR3nt: TGTGCCAGCAGCTTAGTTACGTGGGAGCGGGGCACCTGGGAGCTGTTTTTT; CDR3aa: CASSLVTWERGTWELFF
d_gene: -; abundance: many; j_gene: TRBJ1-5; v_gene: TRBV6-2/TRBV6-3; CDR3nt: TGTGCCAGCCAGGACAGCGTCCCGCCCCAGCATTTT; CDR3aa: CASQDSVPPQHF
d_gene: -; abundance: -; j_gene: TRBJ2-7; v_gene: TRBV4-2; CDR3nt: TGTGCCAGCAGCCAAGCCCAACAGAGGGAGCAGTACTTC; CDR3aa: CASSQAQQREQYF
d_gene: -; abundance: many; j_gene: TRBJ2-1; v_gene: TRBV12-3/TRBV12-4; CDR3nt: TGTGCCAGCAGTCCGCATGGGTACAATGAGCAGTTCTTC; CDR3aa: CASSPHGYNEQFF
d_gene: -; abundance: few; j_gene: TRBJ1-1; v_gene: TRBV4-1; CDR3nt: TGCGCCAGCAGCTTCGGGAGGCCTATGGAGGACACTGAAGCTTTCTTT; CDR3aa: CASSFGRPMEDTEAFF
d_gene: TRBD2; abundance: -; j_gene: TRBJ2-3; v_gene: TRBV10-1; CDR3nt: TGCGCCAGCAGTGGGTCCGCTGCGGGAGACGAGACGCAGTATTTT; CDR3aa: CASSGSAAGDETQYF
d_gene: TRBD1; abundance: many; j_gene: TRBJ2-1; v_gene: TRBV29-1; CDR3nt: TGCAGCATCGGGACAGGGGGATACAATGAGCAGTTCTTC; CDR3aa: CSIGTGGYNEQFF
d_gene: -; abundance: many; j_gene: TRBJ2-1; v_gene: TRBV11-3; CDR3nt: TGTGCCAGCAGCTTAGTGGGGAGCGGGTCTTACAATGAGCAGTTCTTC; CDR3aa: CASSLVGSGSYNEQFF
d_gene: TRBD2; abundance: -; j_gene: TRBJ2-3; v_gene: TRBV29-1; CDR3nt: TGCAGCGTTGATGGGTTAGCGGGCCCAGATACGCAGTATTTT; CDR3aa: CSVDGLAGPDTQYF
d_gene: TRBD1; abundance: -; j_gene: TRBJ2-4; v_gene: TRBV12-3/TRBV12-4; CDR3nt: TGTGCCAGCAGGGGGACAGGGGTGCACATTCAGTACTTC; CDR3aa: CASRGTGVHIQYF
d_gene: TRBD1; abundance: -; j_gene: TRBJ2-4; v_gene: TRBV6-5; CDR3nt: TGTGCCAGCAGAGTCCCCGGGACAGGGTGGGACTTC; CDR3aa: CASRVPGTGWDF
d_gene: -; abundance: -; j_gene: TRBJ2-7; v_gene: TRBV29-1; CDR3nt: TGCAGCGTTGAACTCACAAGTTACGAGCAGTACTTC; CDR3aa: CSVELTSYEQYF
d_gene: TRBD2; abundance: -; j_gene: TRBJ2-7; v_gene: TRBV6-6; CDR3nt: TGTGCCAGCAGTTGGGGACTAGCGGGACTCTCCTACGAGCAGTACTTC; CDR3aa: CASSWGLAGLSYEQYF
d_gene: TRBD2; abundance: -; j_gene: TRBJ2-1; v_gene: TRBV11-2; CDR3nt: TGTTCCAGCAGCTGGCCTAGCGGGATTGATGAGCAGTTCTTC; CDR3aa: CSSSWPSGIDEQFF
d_gene: TRBD2; abundance: -; j_gene: TRBJ2-1; v_gene: TRBV11-2; CDR3nt: TGTGCCAGCATGGATATCGGACTAGCCATGGGTGAGCGGTTCTTC; CDR3aa: CASMDIGLAMGERFF
d_gene: -; abundance: -; j_gene: TRBJ2-1; v_gene: TRBV10-3; CDR3nt: TGTGCCATCAGAACCTGGACTACCGAGTACATTGAGCAGTTCTTC; CDR3aa: CAIRTWTTEYIEQFF
d_gene: -; abundance: -; j_gene: TRBJ2-2; v_gene: TRBV4-1; CDR3nt: TGCGCCAGCAGCCGTAGACAGGAGACGAACACCAGGGAGCTGTTTTTT; CDR3aa: CASSRRQETNTRELFF
d_gene: -; abundance: -; j_gene: TRBJ1-1; v_gene: TRBV6-6; CDR3nt: TGTGTCAGCAGAATAGGTATGAACACTGAAGCTTTCTTT; CDR3aa: CVSRIGMNTEAFF
d_gene: -; abundance: -; j_gene: TRBJ1-1; v_gene: TRBV11-2; CDR3nt: TGTACCAGCAGCCATCGTAGGCCAGCGGACATTGAAGCTTTCTTT; CDR3aa: CTSSHRRPADIEAFF
d_gene: TRBD2; abundance: -; j_gene: TRBJ2-2; v_gene: TRBV28; CDR3nt: TGTGCCAGCCGGGGAGGGGATCGCTGGACCGGGGAGCTGTTTTTT; CDR3aa: CASRGGDRWTGELFF